The clone carrying this T cell receptor (beta chain) was observed many times. The data stem from a study of breast tumors, draining lymph nodes, adjacent tissues. TCRdb re-analysed the multiplex PCR reads in MiXCR, keeping a single row per CDR3 protein. The table has 120,000 to 150,000 distinct CDR3 sequences, 30% to 35% seen once; the top ten hold 2.3%. There are 14 residues in the CDR3. Deletions cut 6 bases from V and 8 bases from J, with 19 bases between. Germline CDR1 MGHDK, CDR2 SYGVNS. Samples came from axillary lymph nodes draining the breast cancer. The sample taken for sequencing was axillary lymph node tissue. The TCR originated in a female donor with breast cancer. Some clones in this sample may be carry-over from other donors' samples. The chain combines TRBV25-1 with TRBJ1-2, with D perhaps matching TRBD1 (6 bases). CDR3 coding DNA: TGTGCCAGCAGCTCTCCTTATCAGGGGAACGGCTACACCTTC. This codes for CASSSPYQGNGYTF.